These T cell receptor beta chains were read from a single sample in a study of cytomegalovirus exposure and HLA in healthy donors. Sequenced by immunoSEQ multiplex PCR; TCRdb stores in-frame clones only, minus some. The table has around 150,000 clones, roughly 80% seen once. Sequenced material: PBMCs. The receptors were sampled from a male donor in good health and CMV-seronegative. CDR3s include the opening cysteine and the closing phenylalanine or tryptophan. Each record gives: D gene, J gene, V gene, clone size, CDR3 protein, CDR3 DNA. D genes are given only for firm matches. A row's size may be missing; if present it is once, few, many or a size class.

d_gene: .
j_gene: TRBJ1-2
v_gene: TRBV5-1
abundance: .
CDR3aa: CASSPTGSANYGYTF
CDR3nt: TGCGCCAGCAGCCCGACGGGTTCAGCTAACTATGGCTACACCTTC

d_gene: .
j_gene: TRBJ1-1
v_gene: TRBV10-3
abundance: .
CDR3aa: CAISAQQTEAFF
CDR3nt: TGTGCCATCAGTGCACAGCAAACTGAAGCTTTCTTT

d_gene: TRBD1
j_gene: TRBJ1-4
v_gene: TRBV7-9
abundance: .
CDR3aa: CASSRGQGGEKLFF
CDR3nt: TGTGCCAGCAGCCGTGGACAGGGAGGCGAAAAACTGTTTTTT

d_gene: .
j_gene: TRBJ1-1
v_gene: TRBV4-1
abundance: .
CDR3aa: CASSQDRGITTEAFF
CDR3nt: TGCGCCAGCAGCCAAGATCGGGGTATTACGACTGAAGCTTTCTTT

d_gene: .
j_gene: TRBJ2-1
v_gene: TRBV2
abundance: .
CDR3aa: CASSEPLGGVRHNEQFF
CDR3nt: TGTGCCAGCAGTGAACCCCTCGGGGGAGTAAGGCACAATGAGCAGTTCTTC

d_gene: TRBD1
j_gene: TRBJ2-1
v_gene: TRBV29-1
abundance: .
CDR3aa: CSARTGSSYNEQFF
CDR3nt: TGCAGCGCCCGGACAGGGAGCTCCTACAATGAGCAGTTCTTC

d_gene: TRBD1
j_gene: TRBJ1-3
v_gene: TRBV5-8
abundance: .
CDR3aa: CASSLPGQRAGNTIYF
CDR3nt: TGTGCCAGCAGCTTGCCGGGACAGAGGGCTGGAAACACCATATATTTT

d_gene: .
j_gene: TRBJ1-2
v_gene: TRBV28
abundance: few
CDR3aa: CASSSEGAGNYGYTF
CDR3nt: TGTGCCAGCAGTTCCGAGGGAGCGGGGAACTATGGCTACACCTTC

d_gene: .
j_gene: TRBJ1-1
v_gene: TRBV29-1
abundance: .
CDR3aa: CSVVSRRKDLPLGTEAFF
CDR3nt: TGCAGCGTCGTATCCCGACGCAAAGACCTACCACTAGGCACTGAAGCTTTCTTT

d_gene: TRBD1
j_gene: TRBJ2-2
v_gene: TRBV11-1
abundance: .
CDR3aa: CASSRTGASTGELFF
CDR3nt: TGTGCCAGCAGCCGTACAGGGGCCAGCACCGGGGAGCTGTTTTTT

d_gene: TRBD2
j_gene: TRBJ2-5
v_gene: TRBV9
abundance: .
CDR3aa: CASSVGRGGPETQYF
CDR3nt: TGTGCCAGCAGCGTAGGGCGGGGGGGCCCAGAGACCCAGTACTTC

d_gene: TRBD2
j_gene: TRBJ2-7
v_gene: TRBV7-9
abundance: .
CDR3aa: CASSSSGTSGTITYEQYF
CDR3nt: TGTGCCAGCAGCTCTTCCGGGACTAGCGGGACTATCACCTACGAGCAGTACTTC

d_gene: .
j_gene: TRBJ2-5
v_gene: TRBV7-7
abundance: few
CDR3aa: CASSFMQQETQYF
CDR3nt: TGTGCCAGCAGCTTTATGCAGCAAGAGACCCAGTACTTC

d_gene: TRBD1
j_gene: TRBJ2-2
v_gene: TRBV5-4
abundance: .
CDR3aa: CASSRDRADTGELFF
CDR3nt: TGTGCCAGCAGCCGGGACAGGGCAGACACTGGGGAGCTGTTTTTT

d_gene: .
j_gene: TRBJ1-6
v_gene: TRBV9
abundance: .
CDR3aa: CASSPAGGPGWSPLHF
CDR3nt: TGTGCCAGCAGCCCCGCCGGAGGGCCTGGGTGGTCACCCCTCCACTTT

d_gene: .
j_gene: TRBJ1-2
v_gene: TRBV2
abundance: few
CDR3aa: CASSEQGYGYTF
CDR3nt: TGTGCCAGCAGCGAACAGGGCTATGGCTACACCTTC

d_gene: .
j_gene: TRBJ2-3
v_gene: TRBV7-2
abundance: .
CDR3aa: CASSSGLGPGTDTQYF
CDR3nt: TGTGCCAGCAGCTCAGGGCTGGGGCCTGGCACAGATACGCAGTATTTT

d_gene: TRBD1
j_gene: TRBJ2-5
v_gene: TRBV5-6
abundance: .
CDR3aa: CASRPGQGATQYF
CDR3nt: TGTGCCAGCAGACCGGGACAGGGAGCGACCCAGTACTTC

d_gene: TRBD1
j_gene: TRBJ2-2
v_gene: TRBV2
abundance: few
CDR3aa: CASGGQGNTGELFF
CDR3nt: TGTGCCAGCGGCGGACAGGGGAACACCGGGGAGCTGTTTTTT

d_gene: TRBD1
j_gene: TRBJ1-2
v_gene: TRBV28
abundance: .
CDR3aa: CASSRQGVSIRDGYTF
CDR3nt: TGTGCCAGCAGTCGACAGGGGGTCTCTATACGGGATGGCTACACCTTC

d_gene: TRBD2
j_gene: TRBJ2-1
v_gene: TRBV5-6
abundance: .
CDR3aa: CASSRGLAGNVRSYNEQFF
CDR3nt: TGTGCCAGCAGCCGGGGACTAGCGGGAAATGTTAGATCCTACAATGAGCAGTTCTTC

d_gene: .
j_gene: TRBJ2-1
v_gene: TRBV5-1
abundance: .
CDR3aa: CASSLPDTPIHNEQFF
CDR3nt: TGCGCCAGCAGCTTGCCGGACACCCCTATACACAATGAGCAGTTCTTC

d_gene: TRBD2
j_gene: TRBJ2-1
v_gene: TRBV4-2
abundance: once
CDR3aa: CASSQLAGAPNEQFF
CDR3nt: TGTGCCAGCAGCCAACTAGCGGGGGCCCCCAATGAGCAGTTCTTC

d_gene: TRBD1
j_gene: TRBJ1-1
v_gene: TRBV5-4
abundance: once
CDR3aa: CASSLGQGGSEAFF
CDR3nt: TGTGCCAGCAGCTTGGGACAGGGTGGATCTGAAGCTTTCTTT

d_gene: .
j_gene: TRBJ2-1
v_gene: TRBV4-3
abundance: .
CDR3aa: CASSQGSGVAYNEQFF
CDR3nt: TGCGCCAGCAGCCAAGGTAGCGGTGTAGCCTACAATGAGCAGTTCTTC

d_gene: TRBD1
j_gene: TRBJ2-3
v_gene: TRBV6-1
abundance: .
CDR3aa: CASSEAPGQPSDTQYF
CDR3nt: TGTGCCAGCAGTGAAGCTCCGGGACAGCCTTCAGATACGCAGTATTTT

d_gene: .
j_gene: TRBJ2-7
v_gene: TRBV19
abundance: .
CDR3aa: CASGGAYYEQYF
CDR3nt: TGTGCCAGCGGGGGAGCCTACTACGAGCAGTACTTC

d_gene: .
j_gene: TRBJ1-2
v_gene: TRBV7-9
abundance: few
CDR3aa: CSSSLAAGTQDGYTF
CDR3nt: TGTTCCAGCAGCTTAGCAGCAGGGACTCAGGATGGCTACACCTTC

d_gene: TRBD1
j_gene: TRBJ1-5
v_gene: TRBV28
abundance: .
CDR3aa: CASSLYGTGQRVSNQPQHF
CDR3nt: TGTGCCAGCAGTTTATACGGGACAGGGCAGAGGGTTAGCAATCAGCCCCAGCATTTT

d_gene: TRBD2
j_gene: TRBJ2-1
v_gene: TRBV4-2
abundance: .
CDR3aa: CASSQGGTSGVYNEQFF
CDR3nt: TGTGCCAGCAGCCAAGGGGGGACTAGCGGGGTCTACAATGAGCAGTTCTTC

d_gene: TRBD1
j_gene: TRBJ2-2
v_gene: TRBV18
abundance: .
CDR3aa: CASSGQANTGELFF
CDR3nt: TGTGCCAGCTCGGGACAGGCGAACACCGGGGAGCTGTTTTTT

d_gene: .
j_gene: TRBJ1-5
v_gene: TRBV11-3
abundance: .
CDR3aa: CASSFLEGHKGGNQPQHF
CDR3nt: TGTGCCAGCAGCTTCCTCGAGGGTCACAAGGGGGGCAATCAGCCCCAGCATTTT

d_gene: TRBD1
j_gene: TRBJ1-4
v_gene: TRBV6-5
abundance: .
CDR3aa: CASSYSGQGNEKLFF
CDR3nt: TGTGCCAGCAGTTACTCGGGACAGGGGAATGAAAAACTGTTTTTT

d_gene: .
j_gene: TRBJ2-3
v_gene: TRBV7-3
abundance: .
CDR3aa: CASSLTATTDTQYF
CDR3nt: TGTGCCAGCAGCTTAACAGCGACCACAGATACGCAGTATTTT

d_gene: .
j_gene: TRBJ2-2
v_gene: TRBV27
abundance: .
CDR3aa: CASREGQRAGELFF
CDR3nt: TGTGCCAGCAGGGAGGGCCAAAGGGCCGGGGAGCTGTTTTTT

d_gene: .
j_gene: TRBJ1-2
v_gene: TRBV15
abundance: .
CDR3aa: CATSPMRVDYGYTF
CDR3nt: TGTGCCACCAGCCCGATGAGGGTCGACTATGGCTACACCTTC

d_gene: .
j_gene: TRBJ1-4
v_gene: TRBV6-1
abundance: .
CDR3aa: CASSEADSNEKLFF
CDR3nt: TGTGCCAGCAGTGAAGCGGACAGTAATGAAAAACTGTTTTTT

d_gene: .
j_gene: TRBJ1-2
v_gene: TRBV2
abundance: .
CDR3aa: CASSEGGLLSNYGYTF
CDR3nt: TGTGCCAGCAGTGAAGGAGGACTTCTCTCTAACTATGGCTACACCTTC

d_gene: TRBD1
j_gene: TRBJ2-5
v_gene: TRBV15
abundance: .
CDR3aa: CATSRDRGQETQYF
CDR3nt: TGTGCCACCAGCAGAGACAGGGGGCAAGAGACCCAGTACTTC

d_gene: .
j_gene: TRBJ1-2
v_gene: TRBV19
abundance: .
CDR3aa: CASSIGVLDGYTF
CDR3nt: TGTGCCAGTAGTATCGGGGTTTTGGATGGCTACACCTTC

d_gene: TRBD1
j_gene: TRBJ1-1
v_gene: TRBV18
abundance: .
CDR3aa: CASSPSDRGGTEAFF
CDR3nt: TGTGCCAGCTCACCATCGGACAGGGGCGGCACTGAAGCTTTCTTT

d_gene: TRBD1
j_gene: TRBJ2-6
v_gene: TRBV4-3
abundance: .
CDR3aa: CASSQVYGTAHSGANVLTF
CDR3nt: TGCGCCAGCAGCCAAGTTTATGGGACAGCCCATTCTGGGGCCAACGTCCTGACTTTC

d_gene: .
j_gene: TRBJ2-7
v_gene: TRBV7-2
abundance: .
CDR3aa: CASTDYSEQYF
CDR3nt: TGTGCCAGCACCGATTACTCCGAGCAGTACTTC

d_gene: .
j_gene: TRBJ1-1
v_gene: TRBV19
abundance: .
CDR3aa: CASSSNRDGTEAFF
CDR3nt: TGTGCCAGTAGTTCAAACAGGGATGGCACTGAAGCTTTCTTT

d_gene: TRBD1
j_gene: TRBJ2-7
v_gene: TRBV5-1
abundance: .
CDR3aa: CASSLGGTGPPTTQYF
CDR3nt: TGCGCCAGCAGCTTGGGAGGGACAGGGCCCCCTACGACGCAGTACTTC

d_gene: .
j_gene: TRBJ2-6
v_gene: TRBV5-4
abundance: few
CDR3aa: CASSLDLTAGANVLTF
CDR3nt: TGTGCCAGCAGCTTGGACTTGACAGCTGGGGCCAACGTCCTGACTTTC

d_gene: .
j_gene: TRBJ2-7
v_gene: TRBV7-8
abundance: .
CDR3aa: CASSLSERLYF
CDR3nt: TGTGCCAGCAGCTTATCCGAGAGACTGTACTTC

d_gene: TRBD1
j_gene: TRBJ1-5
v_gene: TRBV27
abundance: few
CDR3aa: CASSRQGAGNQPQHF
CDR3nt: TGTGCCAGCAGCCGACAGGGGGCGGGCAATCAGCCCCAGCATTTT

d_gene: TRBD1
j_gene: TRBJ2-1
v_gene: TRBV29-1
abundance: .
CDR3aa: CSVRQGEGNEQFF
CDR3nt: TGCAGCGTTCGACAGGGGGAAGGCAATGAGCAGTTCTTC

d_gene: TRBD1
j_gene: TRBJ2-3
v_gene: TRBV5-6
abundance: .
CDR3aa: CASSLVPWDSSSTDTQYF
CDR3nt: TGTGCCAGCAGCTTGGTTCCCTGGGACAGCTCTAGCACAGATACGCAGTATTTT

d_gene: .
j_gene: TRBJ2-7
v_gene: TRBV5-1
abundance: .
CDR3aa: CASSLRQAASYEQYF
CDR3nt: TGCGCCAGCAGCCTCCGACAGGCCGCCTCCTACGAGCAGTACTTC

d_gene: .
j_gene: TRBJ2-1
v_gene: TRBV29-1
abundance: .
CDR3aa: CSVDPQGRYPEQFF
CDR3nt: TGCAGCGTTGACCCGCAGGGAAGGTACCCCGAGCAGTTCTTC

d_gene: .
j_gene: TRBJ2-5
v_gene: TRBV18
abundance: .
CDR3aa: CASSPNREETQYF
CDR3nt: TGTGCCAGCTCACCAAACAGGGAAGAGACCCAGTACTTC

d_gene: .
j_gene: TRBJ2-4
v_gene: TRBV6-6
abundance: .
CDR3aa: CASSYKGGTVKNIQYF
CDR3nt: TGTGCCAGCAGTTACAAAGGGGGAACCGTTAAAAACATTCAGTACTTC